The rows below give T cell receptor beta chains drawn from one sample of a study of blood T cell repertoires in COVID-19. TCRdb's copy holds only in-frame clones and misses some; the assay was immunoSEQ multiplex PCR. The profile covers roughly 200,000 clones, with about 86% appearing a single time and 3.1% taken by the ten largest. The sequenced sample consisted of PBMCs or T cells enriched from blood (not recorded which). These receptors all come from a woman aged 50 to 65 in a cohort exposed to, infected with or recovered from COVID-19 (not recorded which). The conserved cysteine and the conserved F or W are not part of the CDR3 here.

V	CDR3
TRBV7-2	ASSLVRADTQY
TRBV28	ASNSGGEIEAF
TRBV2	ASKGQSSYNEQF
TRBV19	ASSIARGPLH
TRBV5-5	ASNPTGPGGYT
TRBV19	ASSRQVMNTEAF
TRBV28	ASSASGGANEQY
TRBV4-1	ASSHTGQTLLNYGYT
TRBV7-3	ASSPMGASAEAF
TRBV14	ASSPYLNMWGQRPEAF
TRBV28	ASSYNSGGKSTQY
TRBV7-9	ASSLGASGGAYEQF
TRBV3-1/TRBV3-2	ASSQIRGEQF
TRBV18	ASSRTGVKQY
TRBV28	ASSLPLHRGDEQF
TRBV7-2	ASSPTSIEQY
TRBV19	ATHGDTNEQF
TRBV7-9	ASSQDWNTEAF
TRBV9	ASSVGGISGNTIY
TRBV5-4	ASQDRTWRVSSYNEQF
TRBV3-1/TRBV3-2	ASTMGGANTEAF
TRBV11-2	ASSLLAGTYEQY
TRBV12-3/TRBV12-4	ASSYGAADIQY
TRBV7-7	ASSPQPQGFGNTIY
TRBV11-3	ASSTRLTSANTGELF
TRBV4-1	ASSQDRGQYGYT
TRBV6-1	ASSEAVLATF
TRBV10-3	AISVGREDQPQH
TRBV5-3	ARSFVIAAGGARETQY
TRBV12-3/TRBV12-4	ASSFRSYGYT
TRBV5-4	ASSLVQATNEQF
TRBV7-2	ASTSTGSGEKLF
TRBV27	ASKGQGGGCT
TRBV13	ASSLGLDLAGTSTDTQY
TRBV19	ASSIRQGGNYGYT
TRBV5-4	ASSPGTSGIGTGELF
TRBV30	AWRMTGREKLF
TRBV7-3	ASSLGILAGGPGETQY
TRBV14	ASSPLSTDTQY
TRBV7-3	ASSLRGSNQGYGYT